This paragraph covers one T cell receptor beta chain sequence. The target antigen is unknown. The data were taken from a study of cytomegalovirus exposure and HLA in healthy donors. Notes on the study in general: A later analysis linked a missense variant in DCLRE1C to the trimming of TCR beta V and J genes. Clonal expansion, a later analysis showed, was greater in HLA-associated TCR beta chains than in equally common others.

13 Jbeta primers and 60 Vbeta primers were used for the PCR. Here immunoSEQ multiplex PCR was the method, and the copy in TCRdb shows in-frame clones only, minus some. This sample yields about 120,000 clones, of which roughly 69% are seen a single time; roughly 8.2% belongs to the top ten. CDR3 size: 12 residues. Germline-derived CDR1 and CDR2 are KGHSH and LQKENI. V lost 7 bases, J lost 0 bases, and 6 bases lay in between. The sample was PBMCs. This TCR was sampled from a woman aged 35 to 49 in good health and CMV-seropositive. The rearrangement uses TRBV18 and TRBJ1-1; D is unclear. CDR3 residues: CASFRMNTEAFF. DNA of the CDR3: TGTGCCAGCTTCCGTATGAACACTGAAGCTTTCTTT.